The T cell receptor (beta chain) under discussion was sequenced for a study of PD-1 blockade in classical Hodgkin lymphoma. Whole-study results and caveats: Reports indicated that newly diagnosed patients had lower baseline TCR diversity than healthy donors did. Causes of the repertoire differences remain undefined, possibly disease activity or prior therapy.

Details on this clone: Its specificity is unknown.

The sample's time point: newly diagnosed, previously untreated cHL patient sample. Comparison used PBMCs from newly diagnosed, untreated classical Hodgkin lymphoma. Measured with immunoSEQ multiplex PCR; TCRdb has only the in-frame clones, and not every one. This table has roughly 68,000 clones, over 90% appearing once. This CDR3 is built from 15 residues. V lost 0 bases, J lost 2 bases, and 8 bases lay in between. Germline V lookup: CDR1 SEHNR, CDR2 FQNEAQ (reference sequence). The sequenced sample consisted of peripheral blood mononuclear cells (PBMCs). The receptor comes from a human donor with classical Hodgkin lymphoma. This chain connects TRBV7-9 to TRBJ2-1; D unclear. In DNA form, the CDR3 reads TGTGCCAGCAGCTTAGCCGACTGGGCCTACAATGAGCAGTTCTTC. It translates to CASSLADWAYNEQFF.